The 9 T cell receptor beta chains below come from one sample, sequenced in a study of PD-1 blockade in classical Hodgkin lymphoma. All patients experienced relapse after autologous stem cell transplantation, and brentuximab vedotin exposure was variable. Assay: immunoSEQ multiplex PCR; the TCRdb copy retains only in-frame clones and omits some. The table records 130,000 to 150,000 clones, approximately 81% of them present only once. The source material was peripheral blood mononuclear cells (PBMCs), sampled before the second cycle of nivolumab. The receptors shown here come from a human donor with classical Hodgkin lymphoma.

The chain links TRBV28 to TRBJ2-3; D ambiguous. V shed 6 bases and J shed 2 bases, with 21 bases lying between them. This CDR3 region has 17 residues. The germline V gene has CDR1 MDHEN and CDR2 SYDVKM. The CDR3 nucleotides are TGTGCCAGCAGCCAGGCCGTCGGCCGCGACTTCACAGATACGCAGTATTTT. Amino acid sequence: CASSQAVGRDFTDTQYF.

This clone was observed a few times. The V gene is TRBV5-1, the J gene TRBJ2-7; TRBD2 might be the D (5 bases). In germline, CDR1 is SGHRS, CDR2 YFSETQ. Trimming shortened V by 0 bases and J by 7 bases, and 8 bases separated the two germline ends. This CDR3 is built from 12 residues. The CDR3, as DNA: TGCGCCAGCAGCTTGGCCGGGGAAGAGCAGTACTTC. This sequence encodes CASSLAGEEQYF.

The chain links TRBV6-5 to TRBJ1-1; 8 bases fit TRBD1. The germline V gene has CDR1 MNHEY and CDR2 SVGAGI. V lost 6 bases, J lost 5 bases, and 11 bases stayed unmatched. The CDR3 length is 15 residues. The CDR3 region is CASRFVRGLGTEAFF. The CDR3 bases are TGTGCCAGCAGATTCGTCAGGGGGCTAGGGACTGAAGCTTTCTTT.

This chain connects TRBV19 to TRBJ2-5; a possible D gene is TRBD1 (5 bases). The V end lost 0 bases, the J end lost 3 bases, and 23 bases lay between the germline ends. The CDR3 runs to 19 residues. From germline, CDR1 is LNHDA and CDR2 SQIVND (reference sequence). CDR3: CASSIEVPSPLGVKETQYF. In nucleotides, the CDR3 is TGTGCCAGTAGTATAGAGGTCCCCTCCCCTCTAGGGGTTAAAGAGACCCAGTACTTC.

The V and J genes are TRBV2 and TRBJ1-4; a weak D match, TRBD1 (6 bases). The CDR3 loop spans 16 amino acids. Germline V gene lookup returns CDR1 SNHLY and CDR2 FYNNEI. V lost 2 bases, J lost 5 bases, and 15 bases lay in between. Here the CDR3 DNA reads TGTGCCAGCAGTGAATGGGTCAGGGGAGGGAATGAAAAACTGTTTTTT. Translated: CASSEWVRGGNEKLFF.

This clone was recorded a few times. This rearrangement joins TRBV28 to TRBJ1-1; weak D call: TRBD1 (6 bases). The CDR3 runs 13 residues. Trimming pared 2 bases from V and 7 bases from J, leaving 11 bases between. Looked up from germline, CDR1 is MDHEN and CDR2 is SYDVKM. CDR3 sequence reads: CASSLRGWVEAFF. The DNA for the CDR3 is TGTGCCAGCAGTTTAAGGGGGTGGGTTGAAGCTTTCTTT.

This clone showed up just once. Here the CDR3 DNA reads TGTGCCAGTAGTCTACTCTGGACAGCCAGGATAGGCTACACCTTC. Translation gives CASSLLWTARIGYTF. The rearrangement uses TRBV19 and TRBJ1-2, with a tentative D call TRBD1 (6 bases). Trimming left V 5 bases short and J 8 bases short, with 21 bases between. The V gene's germline CDR1 is LNHDA and CDR2 SQIVND (reference sequence). This CDR3 has 15 residues. Looking up the rest from reference TRBV19 and TRBJ1-2 gives the full variable domain: DGGITQSPKYLFRKEGQNVTLSCEQNLNHDAMYWYRQDPGQGLRLIYYSQIVNDFQKGDIAEGYSVSREKKESFPLTVTSAQKNPTAFYLCASSLLWTARIGYTFGSGTRLTVV.

The chain employs TRBV4-1 and TRBJ1-5, with TRBD1 identical over 9 bases. The germline CDR1 and CDR2 sequences are MGHRA and YSYEKL. The CDR3 contains 15 residues. The ends lost 4 bases at V and 3 bases at J; junction bases unmatched: 4. This chain's CDR3 is CASSPGQGDNQPQHF. The CDR3 DNA follows: TGCGCCAGCAGCCCGGGACAGGGAGACAATCAGCCCCAGCATTTT.

V and J are TRBV18 and TRBJ2-1; 9 positions match TRBD2. CDR1 KGHSH and CDR2 LQKENI come from the germline V gene. The CDR3 spans 15 residues. Losses at the gene ends were 2 bases for V and 5 bases for J; bases not matched to a gene: 4. In DNA form, the CDR3 reads TGTGCCAGCTCACCAGCCGCGGGAGGGGACAATGAGCAGTTCTTC. Translated: CASSPAAGGDNEQFF.